The TCR beta chain under discussion was sequenced for a study of beta chain features in type 1 diabetes. Study conclusions and caveats: People with Type 1 diabetes carried modestly yet significantly shorter TCRB CDR3s in all four CD4+ subsets.

Germline CDR1 SGDLS, CDR2 YYNGEE. Between the trimmed V and J ends, which lost 4 bases and 5 bases, there was a span of 15 bases. The CDR3 totals 14 residues. The authors reverse transcribed all of the isolated RNA, so sequencing captured expressed TCRB transcripts. The table came from immunoSEQ multiplex PCR; TCRdb's copy has only in-frame clones and leaves some out. The sample contains more than 150,000 clones, over 7.5% of which appear only once. This clone was seen more than once but under ten times. What it binds is not known. The sequence derives from a woman aged 18-30 years in good health. Material for sequencing was central memory CD4+ T cells from blood. The chain uses TRBV9 and TRBJ2-5, with a weak D call TRBD2 (5 bases). In DNA, the CDR3 is TGTGCCAGCAGCCCCCGGGGTAGCTGGGAGACCCAGTACTTC. It translates to CASSPRGSWETQYF.